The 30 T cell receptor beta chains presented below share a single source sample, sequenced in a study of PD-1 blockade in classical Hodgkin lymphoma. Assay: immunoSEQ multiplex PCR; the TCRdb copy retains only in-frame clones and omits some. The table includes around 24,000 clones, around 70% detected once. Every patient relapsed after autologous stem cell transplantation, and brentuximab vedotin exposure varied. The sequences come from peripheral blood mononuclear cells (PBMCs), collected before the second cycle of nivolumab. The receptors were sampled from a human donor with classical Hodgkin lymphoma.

CDR3 bases: TGTGCCAGCAGTTTACTTTCGTCATTAGTAGATGAAAAACTGTTTTTT. It specifies CASSLLSSLVDEKLFF. The chain carries TRBV28 and TRBJ1-4, with D unclear. Germline V lookup: CDR1 MDHEN, CDR2 SYDVKM. This CDR3 is 16 amino acids long. Deletions cut 2 bases from V and 6 bases from J, with 16 bases between.

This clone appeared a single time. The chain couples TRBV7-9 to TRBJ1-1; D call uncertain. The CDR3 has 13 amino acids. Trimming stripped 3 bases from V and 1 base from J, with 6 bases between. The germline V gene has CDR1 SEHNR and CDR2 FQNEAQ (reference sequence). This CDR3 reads CASSFDWNTEAFF. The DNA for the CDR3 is TGTGCCAGCAGCTTTGATTGGAACACTGAAGCTTTCTTT. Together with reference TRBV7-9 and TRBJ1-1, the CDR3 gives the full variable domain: DTGVSQNPRHKITKRGQNVTFRCDPISEHNRLYWYRQTLGQGPEFLTYFQNEAQLEKSRLLSDRFSAERPKGSFSTLEIQRTEQGDSAMYLCASSFDWNTEAFFGQGTRLTVV.

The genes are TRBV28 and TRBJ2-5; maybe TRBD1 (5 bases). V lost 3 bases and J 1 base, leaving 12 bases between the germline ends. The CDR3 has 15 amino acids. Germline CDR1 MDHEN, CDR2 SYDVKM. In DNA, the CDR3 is TGTGCCAGCAGTTTCGGGCAGGGTTCCCAAGAGACCCAGTACTTC. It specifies CASSFGQGSQETQYF.

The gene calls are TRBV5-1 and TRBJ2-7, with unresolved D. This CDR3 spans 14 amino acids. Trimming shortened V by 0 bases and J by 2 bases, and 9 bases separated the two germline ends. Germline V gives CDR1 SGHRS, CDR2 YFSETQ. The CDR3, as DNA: TGCGCCAGCAGCTTGGGTTCTGGGGCCTACGAGCAGTACTTC. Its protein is CASSLGSGAYEQYF.

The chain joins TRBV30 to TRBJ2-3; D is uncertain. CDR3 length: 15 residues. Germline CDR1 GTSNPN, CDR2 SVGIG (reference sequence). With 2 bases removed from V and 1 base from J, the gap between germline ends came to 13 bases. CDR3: CAWSPWGVGTDTQYF. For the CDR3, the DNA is TGTGCCTGGAGTCCTTGGGGTGTCGGCACAGATACGCAGTATTTT.

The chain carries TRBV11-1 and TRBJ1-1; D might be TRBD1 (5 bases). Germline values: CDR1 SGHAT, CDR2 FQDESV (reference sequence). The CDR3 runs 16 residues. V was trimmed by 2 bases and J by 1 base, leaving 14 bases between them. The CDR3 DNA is TGTGCCAGCAGCTTAAAGGGCCTGAGGGGGAACACTGAAGCTTTCTTT. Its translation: CASSLKGLRGNTEAFF.

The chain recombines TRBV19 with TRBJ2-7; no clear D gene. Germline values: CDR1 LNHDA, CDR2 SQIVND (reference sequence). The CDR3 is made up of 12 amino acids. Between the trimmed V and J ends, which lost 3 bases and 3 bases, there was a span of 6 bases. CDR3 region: CASSMWGYEQYF. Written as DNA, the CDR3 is TGTGCCAGTAGTATGTGGGGCTACGAGCAGTACTTC. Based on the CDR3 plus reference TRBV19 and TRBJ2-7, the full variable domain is DGGITQSPKYLFRKEGQNVTLSCEQNLNHDAMYWYRQDPGQGLRLIYYSQIVNDFQKGDIAEGYSVSREKKESFPLTVTSAQKNPTAFYLCASSMWGYEQYFGPGTRLTVT.

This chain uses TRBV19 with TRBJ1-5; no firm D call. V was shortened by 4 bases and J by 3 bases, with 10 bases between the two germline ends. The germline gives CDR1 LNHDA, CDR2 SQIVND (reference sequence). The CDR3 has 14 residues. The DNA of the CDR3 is TGTGCCAGTAGTACGCAAGGGCCCAATCAGCCCCAGCATTTT. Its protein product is CASSTQGPNQPQHF.

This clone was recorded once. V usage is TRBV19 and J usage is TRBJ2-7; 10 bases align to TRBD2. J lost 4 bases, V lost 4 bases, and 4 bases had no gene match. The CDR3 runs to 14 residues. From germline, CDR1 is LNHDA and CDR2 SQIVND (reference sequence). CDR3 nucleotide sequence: TGTGCCAGTAGTACCTCTAGCGGGAGTTACGAGCAGTACTTC. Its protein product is CASSTSSGSYEQYF.

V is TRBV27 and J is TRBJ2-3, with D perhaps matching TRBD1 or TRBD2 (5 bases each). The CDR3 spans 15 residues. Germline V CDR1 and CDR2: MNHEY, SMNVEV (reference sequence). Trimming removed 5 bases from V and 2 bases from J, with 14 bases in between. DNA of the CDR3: TGTGCCAGCAGTGCCGGGACGCTGATCACAGATACGCAGTATTTT. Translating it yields CASSAGTLITDTQYF.

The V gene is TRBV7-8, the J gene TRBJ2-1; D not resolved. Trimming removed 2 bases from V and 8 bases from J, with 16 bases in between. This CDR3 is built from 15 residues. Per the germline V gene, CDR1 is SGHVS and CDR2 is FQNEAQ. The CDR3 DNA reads TGTGCCAGCAGCTTACCCGGTTTCGCAGGCTATGAGCAGTTCTTC. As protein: CASSLPGFAGYEQFF.

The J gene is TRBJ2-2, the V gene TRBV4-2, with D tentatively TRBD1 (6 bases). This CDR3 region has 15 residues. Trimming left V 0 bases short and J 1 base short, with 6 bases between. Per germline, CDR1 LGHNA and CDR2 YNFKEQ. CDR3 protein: CASSQEGQNTGELFF. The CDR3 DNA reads TGTGCCAGCAGCCAAGAGGGACAGAACACCGGGGAGCTGTTTTTT.

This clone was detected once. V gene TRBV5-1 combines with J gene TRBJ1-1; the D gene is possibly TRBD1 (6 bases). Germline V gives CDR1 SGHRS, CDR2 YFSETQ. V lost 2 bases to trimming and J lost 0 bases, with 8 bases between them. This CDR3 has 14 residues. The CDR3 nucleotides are TGCGCCAGCAGCTTCGGACAGCTGAACACTGAAGCTTTCTTT. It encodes CASSFGQLNTEAFF.

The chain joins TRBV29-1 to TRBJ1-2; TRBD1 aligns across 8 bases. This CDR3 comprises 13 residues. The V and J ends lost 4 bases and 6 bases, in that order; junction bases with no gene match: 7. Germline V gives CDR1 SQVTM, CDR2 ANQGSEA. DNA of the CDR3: TGCAGCGTTGGGAACACAGGGGGAGATGGCTACACCTTC. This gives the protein CSVGNTGGDGYTF.

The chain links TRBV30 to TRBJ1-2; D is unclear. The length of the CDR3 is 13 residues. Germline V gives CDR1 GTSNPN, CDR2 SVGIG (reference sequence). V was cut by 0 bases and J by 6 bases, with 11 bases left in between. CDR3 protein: CAWSVLRTDGYTF. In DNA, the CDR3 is TGTGCCTGGAGTGTACTGCGGACGGATGGCTACACCTTC.

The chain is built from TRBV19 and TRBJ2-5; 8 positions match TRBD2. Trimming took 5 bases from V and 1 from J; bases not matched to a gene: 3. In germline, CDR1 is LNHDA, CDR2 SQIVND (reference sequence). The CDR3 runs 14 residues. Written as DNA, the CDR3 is TGTGCCAGTAGTGGTCTAGCGGGCCAAGAGACCCAGTACTTC. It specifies CASSGLAGQETQYF.

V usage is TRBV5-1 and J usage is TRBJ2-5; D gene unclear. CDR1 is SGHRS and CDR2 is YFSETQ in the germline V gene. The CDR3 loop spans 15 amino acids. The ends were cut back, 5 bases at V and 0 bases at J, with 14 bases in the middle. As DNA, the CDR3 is TGCGCCAGCAGTCATGGACCTTCGTACCAAGAGACCCAGTACTTC. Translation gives CASSHGPSYQETQYF.

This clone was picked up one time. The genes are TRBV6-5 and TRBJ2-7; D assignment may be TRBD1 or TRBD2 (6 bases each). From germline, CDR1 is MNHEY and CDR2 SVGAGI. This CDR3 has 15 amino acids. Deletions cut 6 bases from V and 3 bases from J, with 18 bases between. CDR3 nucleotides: TGTGCCAGCAGCTTTCCCGCCGGGGGCATCTACGAGCAGTACTTC. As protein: CASSFPAGGIYEQYF.

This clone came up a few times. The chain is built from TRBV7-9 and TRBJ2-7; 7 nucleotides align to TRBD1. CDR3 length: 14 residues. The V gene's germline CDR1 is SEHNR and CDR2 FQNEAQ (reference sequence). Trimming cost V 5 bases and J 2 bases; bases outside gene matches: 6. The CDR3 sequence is CASSPGQVTYEQYF. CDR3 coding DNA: TGTGCCAGCAGCCCAGGACAGGTGACCTACGAGCAGTACTTC.

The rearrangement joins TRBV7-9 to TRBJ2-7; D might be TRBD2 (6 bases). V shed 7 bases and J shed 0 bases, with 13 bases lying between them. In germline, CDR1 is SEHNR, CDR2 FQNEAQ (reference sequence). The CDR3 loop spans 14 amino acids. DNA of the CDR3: TGTGCCAGCAACGATCTGGGAGGCTCCTACGAGCAGTACTTC. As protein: CASNDLGGSYEQYF.

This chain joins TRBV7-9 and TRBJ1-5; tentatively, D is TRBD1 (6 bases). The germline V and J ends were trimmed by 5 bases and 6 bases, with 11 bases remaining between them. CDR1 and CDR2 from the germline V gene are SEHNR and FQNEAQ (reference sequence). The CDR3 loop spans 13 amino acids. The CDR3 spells CASSRGGSQPQHF. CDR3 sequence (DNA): TGTGCCAGCAGCCGTGGGGGCAGTCAGCCCCAGCATTTT.

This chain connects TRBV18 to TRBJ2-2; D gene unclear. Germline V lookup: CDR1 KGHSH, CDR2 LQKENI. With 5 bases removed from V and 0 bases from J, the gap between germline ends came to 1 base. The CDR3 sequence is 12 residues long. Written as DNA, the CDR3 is TGTGCCAGCTCATCGAACACCGGGGAGCTGTTTTTT. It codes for CASSSNTGELFF.

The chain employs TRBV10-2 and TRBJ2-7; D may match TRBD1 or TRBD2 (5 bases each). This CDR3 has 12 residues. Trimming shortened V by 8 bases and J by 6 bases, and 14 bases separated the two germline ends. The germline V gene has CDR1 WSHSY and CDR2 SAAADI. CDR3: CASWDGAGEQYF. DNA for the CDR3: TGCGCCAGCTGGGACGGTGCGGGCGAGCAGTACTTC.

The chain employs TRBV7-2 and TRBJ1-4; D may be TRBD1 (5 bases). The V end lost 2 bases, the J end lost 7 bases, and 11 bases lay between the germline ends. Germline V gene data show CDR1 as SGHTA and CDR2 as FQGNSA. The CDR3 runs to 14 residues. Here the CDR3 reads CASSLYWGGEKLFF. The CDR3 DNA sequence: TGTGCCAGCAGCTTATATTGGGGGGGTGAAAAACTGTTTTTT.

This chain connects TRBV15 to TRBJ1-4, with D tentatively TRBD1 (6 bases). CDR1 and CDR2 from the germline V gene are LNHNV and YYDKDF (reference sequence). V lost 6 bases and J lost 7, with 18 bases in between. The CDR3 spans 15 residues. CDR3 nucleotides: TGTGCCACCAGTGCGGAGGACAGCGGCGGTGAAAAACTGTTTTTT. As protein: CATSAEDSGGEKLFF.

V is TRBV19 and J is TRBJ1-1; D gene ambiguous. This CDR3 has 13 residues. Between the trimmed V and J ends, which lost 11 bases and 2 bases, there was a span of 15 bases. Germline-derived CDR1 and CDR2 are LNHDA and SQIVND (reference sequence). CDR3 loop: CAGRDRGNTEAFF. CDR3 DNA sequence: TGTGCCGGCCGTGACCGGGGTAACACTGAAGCTTTCTTT.

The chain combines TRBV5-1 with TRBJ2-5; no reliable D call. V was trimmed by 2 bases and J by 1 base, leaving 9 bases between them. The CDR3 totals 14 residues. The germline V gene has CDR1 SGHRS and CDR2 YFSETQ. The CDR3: CASSLSPRQETQYF. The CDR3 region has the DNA TGCGCCAGCAGCTTAAGCCCACGCCAAGAGACCCAGTACTTC.

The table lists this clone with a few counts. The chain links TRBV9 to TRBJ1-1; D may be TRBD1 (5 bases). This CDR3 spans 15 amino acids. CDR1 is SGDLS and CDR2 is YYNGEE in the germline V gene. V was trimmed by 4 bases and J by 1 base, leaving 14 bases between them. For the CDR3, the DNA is TGTGCCAGCAGCTCCTGGGGGACGGGGAACACTGAAGCTTTCTTT. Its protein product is CASSSWGTGNTEAFF. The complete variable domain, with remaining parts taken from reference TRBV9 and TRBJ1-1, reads DSGVTQTPKHLITATGQRVTLRCSPRSGDLSVYWYQQSLDQGLQFLIQYYNGEERAKGNILERFSAQQFPDLHSELNLSSLELGDSALYFCASSSWGTGNTEAFFGQGTRLTVV.

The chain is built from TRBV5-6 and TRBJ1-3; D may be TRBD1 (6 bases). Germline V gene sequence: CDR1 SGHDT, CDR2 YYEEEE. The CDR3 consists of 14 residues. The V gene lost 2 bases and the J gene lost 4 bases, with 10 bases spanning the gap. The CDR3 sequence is CASSLQGAGNTIYF. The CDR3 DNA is TGTGCCAGCAGCTTACAGGGAGCGGGAAACACCATATATTTT.

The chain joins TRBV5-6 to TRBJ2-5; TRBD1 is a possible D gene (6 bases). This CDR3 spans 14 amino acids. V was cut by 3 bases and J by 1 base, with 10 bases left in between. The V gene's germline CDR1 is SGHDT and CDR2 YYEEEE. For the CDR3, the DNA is TGTGCCAGCAGCTCCTGGGACATCCAAGAGACCCAGTACTTC. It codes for CASSSWDIQETQYF.